This T cell receptor (beta chain) was documented in a study of tumor-infiltrating lymphocytes in primary liver carcinoma. Overall study: Men as well as women, aged 30 to 69 years, made up the patients.

General observations from the study: Top-250-clone fractions were significantly higher in tumors than in blood (p = 0.039).

Remarks on this clonotype: Its antigen remains unidentified. One junction end does not reproduce the germline sequence, and a read error may be involved.

Constant-region priming of around 530 ng total RNA yielded TCR beta cDNA. Three nested multiplex PCR rounds, a slightly modified ARM-PCR method, built the TCR beta libraries. Both of the initial two PCR rounds ran for roughly 10 cycles and employed TRBV1-TRBV30 forward primers alongside a C-beta reverse primer. TCRdb analysed the multiplex PCR reads with MiXCR anew, one entry per CDR3 protein. The table has 90,000 to 110,000 distinct CDR3 sequences, roughly 85% seen once; the top ten hold approximately 20%. Joint extraction of RNA and DNA used about 17-31 mg of bulk tissue that was unsorted. Samples were taken from five separate regions of every tumor. Every tumor sample analyzed contained over 75% viable tumor cells. The germline V gene encodes CDR1 LGHNA and CDR2 YNFKEQ. The CDR3 extends over 15 amino acids.

The clonotype comes from a man in his forties with primary liver carcinoma and hepatitis B virus infection. The V call is TRBV4-2, the J call TRBJ2-1; 10 positions agree with TRBD2. The specimen sequenced was liver tumor tissue from sampling region 3. The subset denotes: tumor region T3, left-lateral pole. The CDR3 DNA sequence: TGTGCCAGCAGCCCTAGCGGGAGTCTGTACATTGAGCAGTTCTTC. This gives the protein CASSPSGSLYIEQFF.